The subject of this entry is one TCR beta chain. Antigen unknown. This sample stems from a study of a mutant IDH1 vaccine in newly diagnosed glioma. As for the study in general: Treated patients, roughly 62% male and around 40% female, averaged about 40 years of age.

Indicated time point: week 35, safety follow-up. Every vaccine dose comprised 300 ug of mutant IDH1 20-mer peptide plus topical imiquimod. The astrocytomas were IDH1-mutant, ATRX-negative, and WHO grade 3 or 4. The CDR3 spans 16 residues. The germline V gene has CDR1 MNHEY and CDR2 SVGAGI. V lost 4 bases, J lost 2 bases, and 18 bases lay in between. Profiled with immunoSEQ multiplex PCR; TCRdb holds only in-frame clones, not every one. Here the sample spans 35,000 to 45,000 clones, roughly nine tenths being singletons. This TCR came from a man in his forties or fifties with glioma. The specimen comprised PBMCs, sampled from a glioma patient whose treatment included an IDH1 peptide vaccine. The chain joins TRBV6-5 to TRBJ2-7, with D perhaps matching TRBD1 (6 bases). CDR3: CASSSVSAGVPYEQYF. The CDR3 DNA is TGTGCCAGCAGTTCCGTTTCGGCAGGGGTCCCCTACGAGCAGTACTTC.